These 32 T cell receptor beta chains were sequenced from one sample in a study of T cell repertoires in cytomegalovirus infection. MiXCR, run by TCRdb on the reads, gives a single entry per CDR3 protein. The sample carries about 190,000 distinct CDR3 sequences, roughly 27% recorded once. The sequencing input was PBMCs. These receptors were taken from a human donor in good health (CMV status not recorded). Some clones in this sample may be carry-over from other donors' samples.

This chain joins TRBV7-3 and TRBJ2-3; tentatively, D is TRBD2 (5 bases). Germline CDR1 reads SGHTA; CDR2 reads FQGTGA. The V gene lost 4 bases and the J gene lost 5 bases, with 16 bases spanning the gap. The CDR3 loop spans 15 amino acids. As DNA, the CDR3 is TGTGCCAGCAGCTCCCATCCCGGACGGGAAGATACGCAGTATTTT. Protein: CASSSHPGREDTQYF.

Ten or more counts support this clonotype. The rearrangement links TRBV7-8 to TRBJ2-2; D is possibly TRBD2 (7 bases). Germline assignment: CDR1 SGHVS and CDR2 FQNEAQ. Trimming took off 6 bases at V and 7 bases at J, with 15 bases between the two ends. The CDR3 runs 14 residues. This CDR3 reads CASSPGGPGGELFF. In nucleotides, the CDR3 is TGTGCCAGCAGTCCCGGGGGGCCGGGCGGGGAGCTGTTTTTT.

This clonotype was observed a few times. The CDR3 sequence is CASRTRGSNYGYTF. The CDR3 DNA is TGTGCCAGCAGGACGCGGGGATCTAACTATGGCTACACCTTC. V usage is TRBV27 and J usage is TRBJ1-2; no firm D call. Trimming left V 6 bases short and J 0 bases short, with 11 bases between. This CDR3 contains 14 residues. The germline gives CDR1 MNHEY, CDR2 SMNVEV (reference sequence).

The CDR3 sequence is CATSRMQGGRNEQFF. CDR3 nucleotide sequence: TGTGCCACCAGCAGGATGCAGGGGGGCCGAAATGAGCAGTTCTTC. This chain joins TRBV15 and TRBJ2-1; a possible D gene is TRBD1 (7 bases). The germline V gene encodes CDR1 LNHNV and CDR2 YYDKDF (reference sequence). V was cut by 3 bases and J by 7 bases, with 16 bases left in between. The CDR3 consists of 15 residues.

This clonotype was picked up a small number of times. The chain joins TRBV20-1 to TRBJ1-1, with 7 nucleotides matching TRBD1. V was clipped by 6 bases and J by 5 bases; unmatched bases: 12. This CDR3 contains 14 residues. Germline CDR1 is DFQATT and CDR2 is SNEGSKA (reference sequence). In DNA, the CDR3 is TGCAGTGCCCAAAGACAGGGACCTACAACTGAAGCTTTCTTT. This codes for CSAQRQGPTTEAFF.

V is TRBV7-2 and J is TRBJ2-5; 11 bases match TRBD2. The V segment lost 2 bases and the J segment 3 bases; nucleotides outside the gene matches: 11. The germline V gene has CDR1 SGHTA and CDR2 FQGNSA. The CDR3 spans 18 residues. CDR3 in amino acids: CASSLNFATSGKKETQYF. For the CDR3, the DNA is TGTGCCAGCAGCTTAAACTTTGCGACTAGCGGGAAAAAAGAGACCCAGTACTTC. Full variable domain (outside the CDR3, taken from reference TRBV7-2 and TRBJ2-5): GAGVSQSPSNKVTEKGKDVELRCDPISGHTALYWYRQSLGQGLEFLIYFQGNSAPDKSGLPSDRFSAERTGGSVSTLTIQRTQQEDSAVYLCASSLNFATSGKKETQYFGPGTRLLVL.

This chain links TRBV4-1 with TRBJ1-2; tentatively, D is TRBD1 (6 bases). The CDR3 loop spans 13 amino acids. CDR1 is MGHRA, CDR2 YSYEKL, per germline. Trimming pared 2 bases from V and 7 bases from J, leaving 11 bases between. CDR3 sequence (DNA): TGCGCCAGCAGCCAACAGGGGCTCCGTGGCTACACCTTC. Translating gives CASSQQGLRGYTF.

The chain uses TRBV6-2 or TRBV6-3 and TRBJ1-1, with D unclear. There are 14 residues in the CDR3. CDR1 MNHEY and CDR2 SVGEGT come from the germline V gene. The germline V and J ends were trimmed by 2 bases and 4 bases, with 11 bases remaining between them. CDR3 bases: TGTGCCAGCAGTTACAACGGGGTGGGCACTGAAGCTTTCTTT. Translated: CASSYNGVGTEAFF.

The rearrangement uses TRBV6-6 and TRBJ1-5; 7 nucleotides line up with TRBD1. The CDR3 totals 14 residues. J lost 5 bases, V lost 5 bases, and 6 bases had no gene match. CDR1 and CDR2 (germline): MNHNY, SVGAGI (reference sequence). The CDR3 reads CASSRRQGDQPQHF. The CDR3 DNA reads TGTGCCAGCAGTCGCCGACAGGGAGATCAGCCCCAGCATTTT.

The genes are TRBV6-2 or TRBV6-3 and TRBJ2-3; possibly TRBD1 for D (5 bases). Germline CDR1 and CDR2: MNHEY and SVGEGT. Trimming removed 0 bases at V and 7 bases at J, with 14 bases between. The CDR3 sequence is 15 residues long. The CDR3 is CASSYSDSGFNTQYF. Here the CDR3 DNA reads TGTGCCAGCAGTTACTCTGACTCAGGGTTCAATACGCAGTATTTT.

The J gene is TRBJ2-3, the V gene TRBV12-3 or TRBV12-4; 7 bases fit TRBD2. J gave up 2 bases and V 6 bases, and 5 bases lay outside the gene matches. The CDR3 runs 14 residues. CDR3 in amino acids: CASRPAGYTDTQYF. The CDR3 nucleotides are TGTGCCAGCAGGCCAGCGGGATACACAGATACGCAGTATTTT.

V is TRBV3-1 and J is TRBJ2-5; D is perhaps TRBD1 (6 bases). Germline loops: CDR1 LGHDT, CDR2 YNNKEL (reference sequence). CDR3 size: 12 residues. Trimming removed 7 bases from V and 0 bases from J, with 6 bases in between. In DNA form, the CDR3 reads TGTGCCAGCAACAGGGACCAAGAGACCCAGTACTTC. The encoded protein is CASNRDQETQYF.

The chain has TRBV12-3 or TRBV12-4 and TRBJ1-5; D gene uncertain. The length of the CDR3 is 15 residues. The V end was cut by 3 bases, the J end by 2 bases, with 11 bases between. For the CDR3, the DNA is TGTGCCAGCAGTTTGGGAGTTGCAGGCAATCAGCCCCAGCATTTT. Protein product: CASSLGVAGNQPQHF.

V usage is TRBV5-1 and J usage is TRBJ1-2; D is unresolved. V was pared by 0 bases and J by 1 base, with 10 bases between. CDR3 length equals 15 residues. CDR1 and CDR2 (germline): SGHRS, YFSETQ. CDR3 sequence reads: CASSLVPGYNYGYTF. The CDR3 nucleotides read TGCGCCAGCAGCTTGGTGCCAGGCTATAACTATGGCTACACCTTC.

This clonotype was found a few times. Here the CDR3 DNA reads TGTGCCAGCAGCTCATTTCAGGGCCCCACAGATACGCAGTATTTT. This gives the protein CASSSFQGPTDTQYF. This rearrangement joins TRBV7-2 to TRBJ2-3, with D possibly being TRBD1 (5 bases). The CDR3 extends over 15 amino acids. CDR1 is SGHTA, CDR2 FQGNSA, per germline. V lost 4 bases and J lost 2, with 13 bases in between.

This sequence joins TRBV7-9 and TRBJ1-1; no reliable D call. The V gene's germline CDR1 is SEHNR and CDR2 FQNEAQ (reference sequence). The CDR3 length is 13 residues. Trimming shortened V by 4 bases and J by 0 bases, and 6 bases separated the two germline ends. The CDR3 sequence: CASSYLVNTEAFF. The CDR3 coding sequence is TGTGCCAGCAGCTACCTAGTGAACACTGAAGCTTTCTTT.

V is TRBV30 and J is TRBJ1-1; unclear D gene. V lost 0 bases to trimming and J lost 1 base, with 6 bases between them. This CDR3 contains 13 residues. Germline V lookup: CDR1 GTSNPN, CDR2 SVGIG (reference sequence). The CDR3 DNA reads TGTGCCTGGAGTGTCCCGGGGAACACTGAAGCTTTCTTT. This codes for CAWSVPGNTEAFF.

This clonotype has a count of ten or more. The chain links TRBV7-2 to TRBJ1-1; the D is unclear. The germline V gene has CDR1 SGHTA and CDR2 FQGNSA. The V end was cut by 2 bases, the J end by 1 base, with 11 bases between. CDR3 length equals 15 residues. CDR3 amino acids: CASSLPPAGNTEAFF. For the CDR3, the DNA is TGTGCCAGCAGCTTACCTCCTGCCGGGAACACTGAAGCTTTCTTT.

With respect to this clonotype: This may come from a read error, since a much larger clone is one base off. The J gene is TRBJ1-6, the V gene TRBV7-2, with TRBD1 identical over 8 bases. Germline V gene data show CDR1 as SGHTA and CDR2 as FQGNSA. After removal of 6 bases from V and 9 bases from J, the junction contained 10 bases not matched to a gene. The CDR3 is made up of 15 amino acids. The CDR3 DNA reads TGTGCCAGCAGACGGACCCAGGGGGCGTTTTCACCCCTCCACTTT. It yields the protein CASRRTQGAFSPLHF.

The rearrangement joins TRBV7-4 to TRBJ2-2; 8 bases are a match to TRBD1. V shed 3 bases, J shed 4 bases, and the junction held 4 bases outside the gene matches. The germline V gene has CDR1 SGHVT and CDR2 SQSDAQ. The CDR3 totals 15 residues. The CDR3, as DNA: TGTGCCAGCAGCTTGACAGGGGAGAGCACCGGGGAGCTGTTTTTT. Translated: CASSLTGESTGELFF.

The CDR3 region has the DNA TGCAGTGCTAGATACTCCGGGACCACCGGCGAGCAGTACTTC. Translating it yields CSARYSGTTGEQYF. The gene calls are TRBV20-1 and TRBJ2-7, with D perhaps TRBD1 or TRBD2 (5 bases each). Trimming left V 2 bases short and J 6 bases short, with 17 bases between. The germline V gene encodes CDR1 DFQATT and CDR2 SNEGSKA (reference sequence). The CDR3 extends over 14 amino acids.

The table lists this clonotype with a few counts. The rearrangement uses TRBV7-2 and TRBJ2-5; TRBD2 matches at 9 bases. The germline CDR1 and CDR2 sequences are SGHTA and FQGNSA. The CDR3 has 15 residues. With 6 bases clipped from V and 5 bases from J, the junction kept 10 bases outside the gene matches. The CDR3, as DNA: TGTGCCAGCAGACGGGGCGGGGGGGCCGAGGAGACCCAGTACTTC. Protein product: CASRRGGGAEETQYF.

The rearrangement uses TRBV2 and TRBJ1-5; 8 bases are shared with TRBD1. The CDR3 consists of 14 residues. From germline, CDR1 is SNHLY and CDR2 FYNNEI. The junction had 6 bases not matched to a gene; V was cut back by 5 bases and J by 6 bases. The CDR3 reads CASSPQGAAQPQHF. CDR3 coding DNA: TGTGCCAGCAGTCCCCAGGGGGCCGCTCAGCCCCAGCATTTT.

This clonotype was observed at least ten times. This chain connects TRBV7-2 to TRBJ2-3; no definite D call. Trimming removed 4 bases at V and 1 base at J, with 9 bases between. This CDR3 is 14 amino acids long. Germline V lookup: CDR1 SGHTA, CDR2 FQGNSA. The CDR3 nucleotides are TGTGCCAGCAGCTCCTCGGACCGCACAGATACGCAGTATTTT. Translating gives CASSSSDRTDTQYF.

The chain employs TRBV29-1 and TRBJ1-1; D gene uncertain. The CDR3 length is 11 residues. Germline V CDR1 and CDR2: SQVTM, ANQGSEA. V gave up 6 bases and J gave up 6 bases, with 11 bases separating them. Written as DNA, the CDR3 is TGCAGCGTCCTCCTGGGTCCTGAAGCTTTCTTT. This translates into CSVLLGPEAFF.

This clonotype was recorded many times. The chain links TRBV7-6 to TRBJ1-1; D perhaps matches TRBD1 (6 bases). CDR3 length: 14 amino acids. CDR1 and CDR2 from the germline V gene are SGHVS and FNYEAQ. V dropped 5 bases and J dropped 5 bases, with 15 bases sitting between them. CDR3 loop: CASSLGGRGTEAFF. In nucleotides, the CDR3 is TGTGCCAGCAGCCTGGGGGGGCGAGGTACTGAAGCTTTCTTT. Full variable domain (rest looked up from reference TRBV7-6 and TRBJ1-1): GAGVSQSPRYKVTKRGQDVALRCDPISGHVSLYWYRQALGQGPEFLTYFNYEAQQDKSGLPNDRFSAERPEGSISTLTIQRTEQRDSAMYRCASSLGGRGTEAFFGQGTRLTVV.

Comments on this clonotype: This may be a read error, as it is one base from a much larger clone. The V and J genes are TRBV11-3 and TRBJ2-2; either TRBD1 or TRBD2 may supply D (5 bases each). The V end lost 5 bases, the J end lost 7 bases, and 17 bases lay between the germline ends. The CDR3 has 15 residues. Germline values: CDR1 SGHNT, CDR2 YENEEA. This CDR3 reads CASSPTVRGDGELFF. In DNA, the CDR3 is TGTGCCAGCAGCCCGACCGTCAGAGGGGACGGGGAGCTGTTTTTT.

The chain is built from TRBV5-6 and TRBJ1-5; D is possibly TRBD1 (6 bases). V dropped 4 bases and J dropped 5 bases, with 16 bases sitting between them. The CDR3 sequence is 15 residues long. CDR1 and CDR2 from the germline V gene are SGHDT and YYEEEE. The CDR3 reads CASSRGGAADQPQHF. DNA of the CDR3: TGTGCCAGCAGCCGGGGGGGGGCCGCAGATCAGCCCCAGCATTTT.

The DNA of the CDR3 is TGTGCCAGCAGCTCACCGGGACAGGGGACCCATGGCTACACCTTC. Protein product: CASSSPGQGTHGYTF. The V and J genes are TRBV7-9 and TRBJ1-2, with 10 bases matching TRBD1. V dropped 4 bases and J dropped 6; count of bases not matched to a gene: 8. Germline assignment: CDR1 SEHNR and CDR2 FQNEAQ (reference sequence). The CDR3 spans 15 residues.

This clonotype has at least ten counts. The rearrangement links TRBV7-8 to TRBJ1-4; a weak D match, TRBD1 (5 bases). Germline lookup yields CDR1 SGHVS and CDR2 FQNEAQ. Trimming cost V 2 bases and J 0 bases, with 7 bases left between them. CDR3 length: 15 amino acids. CDR3: CASSLQGATNEKLFF. DNA of the CDR3: TGTGCCAGCAGCTTACAGGGAGCAACTAATGAAAAACTGTTTTTT.

This chain uses TRBV11-2 with TRBJ2-5; 9 bases are shared with TRBD1. J lost 2 bases, V lost 5 bases, and 6 bases had no gene match. The CDR3 has 15 amino acids. Germline V gives CDR1 SGHAT, CDR2 FQNNGV. The CDR3 is CASSPYRGPQETQYF. The CDR3 DNA follows: TGTGCCAGCAGCCCTTACAGGGGGCCTCAAGAGACCCAGTACTTC. Drawing the rest from reference TRBV11-2 and TRBJ2-5, the complete variable domain is EAGVAQSPRYKIIEKRQSVAFWCNPISGHATLYWYQQILGQGPKLLIQFQNNGVVDDSQLPKDRFSAERLKGVDSTLKIQPAKLEDSAVYLCASSPYRGPQETQYFGPGTRLLVL.

The chain links TRBV11-3 to TRBJ2-7, with D possibly being TRBD1 (5 bases). The CDR3 contains 14 residues. Trimming stripped 1 base from V and 1 base from J, with 8 bases between. In germline, CDR1 is SGHNT, CDR2 YENEEA. CDR3 sequence (DNA): TGTGCCAGCAGCTTAGGGGGCAGATCCTACGAGCAGTACTTC. Its protein product is CASSLGGRSYEQYF.